This T cell receptor (beta chain) is drawn from a study of T cell responses to AZD1222 COVID-19 vaccine (dated by TCRdb to about 2021). In terms of the full investigation: TCR sequencing was performed for over 230 trial participants, of whom approximately 200 were given two doses of AZD1222 and some 26 were given two doses of MenACWY control vaccine. Enrollment into the trials was organized by age into subgroups of 18-55, 56-69 and 70-plus years, and those subgroups contained approximately 160, 26 and 62 TCR-sequenced participants, respectively.

The time point label, read with the paper, signifies: about 28 days (+/-7) after the second vaccine dose. Because spike-specific TCR depth and breadth did not differ between the two schedules, AZD1222 recipients who got a second dose at roughly 4 weeks were pooled with those who got a second dose at roughly 12 weeks. Vaccinee samples were obtained from the UK trials COV001 and COV002, which included a single-blind randomized controlled phase 2/3 trial of AZD1222 (ChAdOx1 nCoV-19) in healthy adults. Trial participant PBMC samples were collected at day 0 and day 28 after the second dose for TCRbeta chain sequencing. Beyond this particular receptor, the publication reports: Conclusions about previously exposed vaccinees are limited because only five to seven AZD1222 recipients were SARS-CoV-2 seropositive at baseline. Participants were mostly white British, with more females than males. The authors suggested clonal diversity may have been underestimated. Reportedly, almost half of the unique spike-specific TCRs recognized epitopes lying outside the regions that are mutated in the B.1.351 and B.1.1.7 variants. The 56-69-year group was small, and its depth increase did not reach significance, likely because of low power. No day 14 peak-response samples were available, so repertoires were characterized only after the peak T cell response. CD4 TCRs associated with the vaccine covered the entire spike protein, and the dominant responses were in regions 160-218 and 743-854. After two AZD1222 doses, spike-specific TCR breadth and depth were significantly higher than at day 0 and than in MenACWY recipients.

CDR3 length: 16 amino acids, cysteine to phenylalanine. CDR3 DNA is the only sequence kept; it has 48 bases, read in frame from the first base. V is pruned by 2 bases and J by 5 bases, leaving 11 bases of the junction without a gene match. Based on the germline V gene, the CDR1 and CDR2 sequences are MNHEY and SVGAGI. The CDR3 regions of human TCRbeta chains were analyzed by immunosequencing. The published analysis was carried out like this. Repertoire TCRs were matched against a reference library of SARS-CoV-2-specific TCRs generated with the MIRA antigen-specificity platform. Breadth was defined as the fraction of unique TCRs that were SARS-CoV-2-associated. Depth was defined as the fraction of total T cells that were SARS-CoV-2-associated. Using the MIRA data, every spike-specific TCR was mapped to the spike region that the TCR reacted to and assigned to either a CD4 or a CD8 class. Log10-transformed breadth and depth values were compared by one-way ANOVA with Sidak's multiple comparisons tests. TCRdb re-hosts the immuneACCESS table, in-frame sequences only. Its copies lack some clones; in the studies checked, an unresolved V gene accounts for under half of them, and the cause for the rest is not known. For V, J and clone size, that table is used; D and trimming come from the DNA. The sample table lists more than 110,000 clones, 88% of them with a count of one. The ten largest make up 3% to 4% of the sample.

Details on this clone: The antigen it recognizes is unknown. No clone much larger than this one lies a single base away; base qualities are absent.

The chain is assembled from TRBV6-5 and TRBJ2-5, with 7 middle bases fitting TRBD1. Sequenced here: peripheral blood, sampled 28 days after the second AZD1222 dose. The origin of this receptor is an adult who received the AZD1222 COVID-19 vaccine. The DNA sequence is TGTGCCAGCAGTTACGCAAGTCAACAGGGGATGGAGACCCAGTACTTC. This translates into CASSYASQQGMETQYF.